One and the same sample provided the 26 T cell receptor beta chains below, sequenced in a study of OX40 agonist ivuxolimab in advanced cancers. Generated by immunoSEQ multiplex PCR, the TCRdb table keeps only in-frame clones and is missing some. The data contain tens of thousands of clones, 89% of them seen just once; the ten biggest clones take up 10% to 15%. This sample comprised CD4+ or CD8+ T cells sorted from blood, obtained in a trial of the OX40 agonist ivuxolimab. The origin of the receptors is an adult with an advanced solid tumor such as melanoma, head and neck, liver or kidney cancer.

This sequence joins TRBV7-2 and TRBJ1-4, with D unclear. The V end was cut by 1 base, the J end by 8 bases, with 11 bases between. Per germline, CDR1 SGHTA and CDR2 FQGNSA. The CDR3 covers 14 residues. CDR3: CASSLGGVREKLFF. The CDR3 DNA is TGTGCCAGCAGCTTAGGTGGGGTTCGGGAAAAACTGTTTTTT. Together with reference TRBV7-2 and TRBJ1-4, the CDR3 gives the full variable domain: GAGVSQSPSNKVTEKGKDVELRCDPISGHTALYWYRQSLGQGLEFLIYFQGNSAPDKSGLPSDRFSAERTGGSVSTLTIQRTQQEDSAVYLCASSLGGVREKLFFGSGTQLSVL.

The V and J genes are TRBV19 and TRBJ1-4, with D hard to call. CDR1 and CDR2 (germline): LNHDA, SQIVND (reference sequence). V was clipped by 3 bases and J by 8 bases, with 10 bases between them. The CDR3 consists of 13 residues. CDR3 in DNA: TGTGCCAGTAGTATCTGGCTTTTCGAAAAACTGTTTTTT. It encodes CASSIWLFEKLFF.

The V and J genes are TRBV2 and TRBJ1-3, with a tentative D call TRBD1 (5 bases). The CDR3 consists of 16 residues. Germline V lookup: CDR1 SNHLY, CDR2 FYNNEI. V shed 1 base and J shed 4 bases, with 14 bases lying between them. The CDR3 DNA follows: TGTGCCAGCAGTGAAGGGAGGGGTGCAGCCGGAAACACCATATATTTT. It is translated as CASSEGRGAAGNTIYF.

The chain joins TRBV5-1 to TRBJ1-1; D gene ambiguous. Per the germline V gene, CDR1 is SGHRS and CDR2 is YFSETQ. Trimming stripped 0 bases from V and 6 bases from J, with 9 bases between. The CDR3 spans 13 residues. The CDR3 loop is CASSLGQKPEAFF. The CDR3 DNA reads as TGCGCCAGCAGCTTGGGCCAGAAGCCTGAAGCTTTCTTT.

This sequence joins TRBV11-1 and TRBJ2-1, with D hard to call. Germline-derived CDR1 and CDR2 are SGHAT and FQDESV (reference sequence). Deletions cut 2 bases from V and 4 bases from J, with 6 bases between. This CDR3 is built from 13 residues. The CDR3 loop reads CASSLPAYNEQFF. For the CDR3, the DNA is TGTGCCAGCAGCTTACCAGCATACAATGAGCAGTTCTTC. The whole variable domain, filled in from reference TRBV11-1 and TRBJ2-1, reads EAEVAQSPRYKITEKSQAVAFWCDPISGHATLYWYRQILGQGPELLVQFQDESVVDDSQLPKDRFSAERLKGVDSTLKIQPAELGDSAMYLCASSLPAYNEQFFGPGTRLTVL.

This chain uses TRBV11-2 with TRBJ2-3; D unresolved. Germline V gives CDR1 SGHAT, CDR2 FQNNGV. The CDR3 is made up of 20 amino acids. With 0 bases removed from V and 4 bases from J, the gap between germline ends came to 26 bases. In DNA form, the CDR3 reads TGTGCCAGCAGCTTAGATGGTCTAAATCGGTACGATAGGGTGGCAGATACGCAGTATTTT. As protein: CASSLDGLNRYDRVADTQYF.

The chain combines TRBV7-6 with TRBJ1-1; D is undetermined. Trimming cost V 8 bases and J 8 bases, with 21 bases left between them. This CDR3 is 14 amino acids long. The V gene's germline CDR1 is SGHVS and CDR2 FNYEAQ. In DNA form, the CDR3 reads TGTGCCAGCCTCAAGGTCTCCGGCCAGAGCGAAGCTTTCTTT. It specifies CASLKVSGQSEAFF.

For the CDR3, the DNA is TGCGCCAGCAGCCAAGGGGGGACTAGCGGGAGCATCGAGCAGTACTTC. Translation: CASSQGGTSGSIEQYF. The chain is built from TRBV4-1 and TRBJ2-5, with 14 nucleotides matching TRBD2. The last part of the DNA fits TRBJ2-7 better; the J call may be wrong. The V gene's germline CDR1 is MGHRA and CDR2 YSYEKL. There are 16 residues in the CDR3.

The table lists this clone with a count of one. The CDR3 DNA sequence: TGTGCCACCAGCAGTGGCCAGGGTTTGTCCTTCTACGAGCAGTACTTC. Translation gives CATSSGQGLSFYEQYF. The chain joins TRBV15 to TRBJ2-7; D is perhaps TRBD1 (5 bases). This CDR3 spans 16 amino acids. The germline V and J ends were trimmed by 3 bases and 3 bases, with 18 bases remaining between them. Germline loops: CDR1 LNHNV, CDR2 YYDKDF (reference sequence).

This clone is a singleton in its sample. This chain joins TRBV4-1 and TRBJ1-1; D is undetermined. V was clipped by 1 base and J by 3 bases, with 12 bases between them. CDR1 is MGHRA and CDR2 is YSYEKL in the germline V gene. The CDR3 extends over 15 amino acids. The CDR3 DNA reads TGCGCCAGCAGCCAAGCTCTCCCAGGTGACACTGAAGCTTTCTTT. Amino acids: CASSQALPGDTEAFF.

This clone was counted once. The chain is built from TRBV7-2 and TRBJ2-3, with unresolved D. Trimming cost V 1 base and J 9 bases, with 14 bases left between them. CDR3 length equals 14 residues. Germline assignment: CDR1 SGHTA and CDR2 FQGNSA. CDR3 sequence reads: CASSLVELLGTQYF. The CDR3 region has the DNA TGTGCCAGCAGCTTAGTTGAGTTGTTGGGGACGCAGTATTTT.

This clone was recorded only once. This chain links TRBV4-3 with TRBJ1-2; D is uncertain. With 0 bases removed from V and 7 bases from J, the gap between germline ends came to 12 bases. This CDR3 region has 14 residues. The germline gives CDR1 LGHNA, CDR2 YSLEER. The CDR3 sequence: CASSQDSMTPGYTF. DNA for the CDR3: TGCGCCAGCAGCCAAGATTCGATGACGCCTGGCTACACCTTC.

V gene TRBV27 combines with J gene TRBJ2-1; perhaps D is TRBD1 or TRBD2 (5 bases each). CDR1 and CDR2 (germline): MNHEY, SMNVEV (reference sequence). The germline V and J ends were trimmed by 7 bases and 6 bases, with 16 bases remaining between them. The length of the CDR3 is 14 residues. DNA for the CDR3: TGTGCCAGCACCCCCGCCACTAGGGGCAATGAGCAGTTCTTC. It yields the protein CASTPATRGNEQFF.

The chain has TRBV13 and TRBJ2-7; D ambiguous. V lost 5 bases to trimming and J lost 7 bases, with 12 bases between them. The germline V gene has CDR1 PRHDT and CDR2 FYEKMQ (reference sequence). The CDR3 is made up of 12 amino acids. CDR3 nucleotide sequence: TGTGCCAGCAGCCTGGATCTTGGGGAGCAGTACTTC. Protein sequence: CASSLDLGEQYF.

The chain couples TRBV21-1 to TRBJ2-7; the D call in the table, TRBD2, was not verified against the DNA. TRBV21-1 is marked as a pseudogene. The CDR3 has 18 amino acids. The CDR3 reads CASSNTHDGTSGSDEQYF. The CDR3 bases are TGTGCCAGCAGCAACACCCACGACGGGACTAGCGGGAGCGACGAGCAGTACTTC.

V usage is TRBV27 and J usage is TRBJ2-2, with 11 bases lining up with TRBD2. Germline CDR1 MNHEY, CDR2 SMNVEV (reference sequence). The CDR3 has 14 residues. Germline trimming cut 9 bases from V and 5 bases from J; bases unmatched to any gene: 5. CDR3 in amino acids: CASSGRALTGELFF. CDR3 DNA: TGTGCCAGTAGCGGGAGGGCCTTAACCGGGGAGCTGTTTTTT.

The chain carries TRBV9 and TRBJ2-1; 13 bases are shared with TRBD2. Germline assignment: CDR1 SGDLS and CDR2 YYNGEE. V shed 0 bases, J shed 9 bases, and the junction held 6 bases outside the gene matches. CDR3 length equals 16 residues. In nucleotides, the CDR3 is TGTGCCAGCAGCGTAGGGACTAGCGGGAGACTAGTTGAGCAGTTCTTC. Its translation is CASSVGTSGRLVEQFF.

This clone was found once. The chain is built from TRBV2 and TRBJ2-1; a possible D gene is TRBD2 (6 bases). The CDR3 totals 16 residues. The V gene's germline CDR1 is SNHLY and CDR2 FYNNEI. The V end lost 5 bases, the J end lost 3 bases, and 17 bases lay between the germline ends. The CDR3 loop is CASSLTRAGVYNEQFF. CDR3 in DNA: TGTGCCAGCAGTCTGACTAGGGCGGGTGTCTACAATGAGCAGTTCTTC.

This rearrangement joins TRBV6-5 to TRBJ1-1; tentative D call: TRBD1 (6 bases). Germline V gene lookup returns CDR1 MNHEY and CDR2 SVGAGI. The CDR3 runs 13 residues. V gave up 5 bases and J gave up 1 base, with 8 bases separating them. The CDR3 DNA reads TGTGCCAGCAGTCGGACAGAGAACACTGAAGCTTTCTTT. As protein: CASSRTENTEAFF.

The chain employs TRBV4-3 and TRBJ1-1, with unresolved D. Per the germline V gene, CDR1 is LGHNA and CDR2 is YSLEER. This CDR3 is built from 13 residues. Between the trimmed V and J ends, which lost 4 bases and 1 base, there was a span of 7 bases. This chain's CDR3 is CASSPSQNTEAFF. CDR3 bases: TGCGCCAGCAGCCCCTCCCAGAACACTGAAGCTTTCTTT.

The chain's CDR3 is CASSGLPGQGAHGYTF. In DNA form, the CDR3 reads TGTGCCAGCAGTGGGTTACCGGGACAGGGGGCGCATGGCTACACCTTC. The chain uses TRBV25-1 and TRBJ1-2; 12 bases map to TRBD1. Germline V gene sequence: CDR1 MGHDK, CDR2 SYGVNS. This CDR3 is 16 amino acids long. The junction had 9 bases not matched to a gene; V was cut back by 4 bases and J by 6 bases.

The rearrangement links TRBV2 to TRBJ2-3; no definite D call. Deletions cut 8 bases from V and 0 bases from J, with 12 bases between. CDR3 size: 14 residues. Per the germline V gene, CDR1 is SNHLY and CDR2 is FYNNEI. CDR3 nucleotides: TGTGCCAGCCCTCAGGTAGCTAGCACAGATACGCAGTATTTT. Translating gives CASPQVASTDTQYF.

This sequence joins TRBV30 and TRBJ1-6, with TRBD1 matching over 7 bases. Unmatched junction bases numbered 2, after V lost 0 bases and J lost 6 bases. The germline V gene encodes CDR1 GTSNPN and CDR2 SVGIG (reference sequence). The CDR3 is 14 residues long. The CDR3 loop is CAWSVRDSNSPLHF. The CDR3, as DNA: TGTGCCTGGAGTGTACGGGACAGTAATTCACCCCTCCACTTT.

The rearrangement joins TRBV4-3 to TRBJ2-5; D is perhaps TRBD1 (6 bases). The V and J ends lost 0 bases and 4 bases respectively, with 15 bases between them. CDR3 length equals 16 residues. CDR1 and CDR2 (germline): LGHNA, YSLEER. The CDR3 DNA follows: TGCGCCAGCAGCCAAGAGAGGGGGAGCGTTTCAGAGACCCAGTACTTC. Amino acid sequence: CASSQERGSVSETQYF.

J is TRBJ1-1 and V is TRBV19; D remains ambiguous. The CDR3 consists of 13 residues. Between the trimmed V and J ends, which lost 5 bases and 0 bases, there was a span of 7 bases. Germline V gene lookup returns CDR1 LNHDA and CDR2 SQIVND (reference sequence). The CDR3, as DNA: TGTGCCAGTAGTCTACTAATGAACACTGAAGCTTTCTTT. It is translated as CASSLLMNTEAFF.

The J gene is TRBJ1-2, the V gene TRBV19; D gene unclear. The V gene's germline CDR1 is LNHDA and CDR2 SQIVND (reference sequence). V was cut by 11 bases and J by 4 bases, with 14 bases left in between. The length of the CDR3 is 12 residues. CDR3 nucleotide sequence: TGTGCCGGAAAGGACCGAGTCTATGGCTACACCTTC. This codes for CAGKDRVYGYTF. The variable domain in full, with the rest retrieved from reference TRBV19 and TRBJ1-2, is DGGITQSPKYLFRKEGQNVTLSCEQNLNHDAMYWYRQDPGQGLRLIYYSQIVNDFQKGDIAEGYSVSREKKESFPLTVTSAQKNPTAFYLCAGKDRVYGYTFGSGTRLTVV.